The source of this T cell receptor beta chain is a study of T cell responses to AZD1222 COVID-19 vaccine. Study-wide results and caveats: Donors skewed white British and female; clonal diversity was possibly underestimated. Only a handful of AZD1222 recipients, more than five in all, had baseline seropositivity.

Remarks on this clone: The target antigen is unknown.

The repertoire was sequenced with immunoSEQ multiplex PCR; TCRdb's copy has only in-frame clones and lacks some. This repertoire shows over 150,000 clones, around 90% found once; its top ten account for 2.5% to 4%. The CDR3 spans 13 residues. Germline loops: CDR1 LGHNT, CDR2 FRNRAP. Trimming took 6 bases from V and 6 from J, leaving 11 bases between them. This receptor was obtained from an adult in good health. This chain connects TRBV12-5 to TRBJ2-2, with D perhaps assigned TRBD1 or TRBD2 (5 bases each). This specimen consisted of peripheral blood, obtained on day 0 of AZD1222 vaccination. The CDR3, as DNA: TGTGCTAGTGGCCGGGACGGCCCCGGGGAGCTGTTTTTT. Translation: CASGRDGPGELFF.